These 12 T cell receptor beta chains share one sample of origin, sequenced in a study of blood T cell repertoires in COVID-19. Sequencing was performed with immunoSEQ multiplex PCR; in TCRdb, only in-frame clones are kept and a portion is missing. In the table there are 200,000 or so clones, roughly 90% of which are singletons. Source material: PBMCs or T cells enriched from blood (not recorded which). These receptors all come from a woman younger than 45 who had recovered from COVID-19.

The chain uses TRBV6-4 and TRBJ1-5; D call uncertain. Trimming shortened V by 4 bases and J by 5 bases, and 9 bases separated the two germline ends. Germline V gene sequence: CDR1 MRHNA, CDR2 SNTAGT. The CDR3 sequence is 13 residues long. For the CDR3, the DNA is TGTGCCAGCAGTGCGGGGAGTCATCAGCCCCAGCATTTT. It yields the protein CASSAGSHQPQHF.

The chain's CDR3 is CASSQDSGLAEAFF. The DNA of the CDR3 is TGCGCCAGCAGCCAAGATTCGGGATTGGCTGAAGCTTTCTTT. This chain joins TRBV4-3 and TRBJ1-1; D remains unclear. V was trimmed by 0 bases and J by 6 bases, leaving 11 bases between them. The germline V gene has CDR1 LGHNA and CDR2 YSLEER. The CDR3 runs 14 residues.

The chain carries TRBV5-1 and TRBJ2-1; 12 bases agree with TRBD2. The CDR3 consists of 15 residues. After removal of 2 bases from V and 6 bases from J, the junction contained 3 bases not matched to a gene. Germline loops: CDR1 SGHRS, CDR2 YFSETQ. In DNA form, the CDR3 reads TGCGCCAGCAGCTTCACTAGCGGGGGGACCAATGAGCAGTTCTTC. Its protein is CASSFTSGGTNEQFF.

J is TRBJ1-2 and V is TRBV2; D gene uncertain. The germline gives CDR1 SNHLY, CDR2 FYNNEI. The CDR3 has 13 residues. V dropped 6 bases and J dropped 8 bases, with 16 bases sitting between them. Here the CDR3 DNA reads TGTGCCAGCAGGTACCTCACAATCATGGGCTACACCTTC. Residues: CASRYLTIMGYTF.

The chain has TRBV27 and TRBJ2-1; D gene uncertain. The CDR3 has 14 amino acids. Germline-derived CDR1 and CDR2 are MNHEY and SMNVEV (reference sequence). V was pared by 3 bases and J by 0 bases, with 6 bases between. This CDR3 reads CASSLASSYNEQFF. In nucleotides, the CDR3 is TGTGCCAGCAGTTTGGCCAGCTCCTACAATGAGCAGTTCTTC.

The chain employs TRBV15 and TRBJ1-1, with 7 nucleotides matching TRBD1. V lost 6 bases and J lost 4; bases outside the gene matches: 8. The CDR3 sequence is 14 residues long. Looked up from germline, CDR1 is LNHNV and CDR2 is YYDKDF (reference sequence). In DNA form, the CDR3 reads TGTGCCACCAGACAACAGGGGATGGGCACTGAAGCTTTCTTT. It yields the protein CATRQQGMGTEAFF.

This rearrangement joins TRBV19 to TRBJ2-7; 12 nucleotides match TRBD1. The CDR3 is 14 amino acids. From germline, CDR1 is LNHDA and CDR2 SQIVND (reference sequence). V trimming: 3 bases; J trimming: 6 bases; junction bases outside the gene matches: 3. The CDR3 DNA reads TGTGCCAGTAGTATTGGGACAGGGGGCTTCGAGCAGTACTTC. It codes for CASSIGTGGFEQYF.

This clone was recorded a few times. The chain has TRBV19 and TRBJ2-2; TRBD2 matches 7 bases. V shed 6 bases and J 0 bases; nucleotides not matched to a gene: 4. The CDR3 sequence is 15 residues long. Germline V gene data show CDR1 as LNHDA and CDR2 as SQIVND (reference sequence). In DNA form, the CDR3 reads TGTGCCAGTAGGGGGGGGACGGCGAACACCGGGGAGCTGTTTTTT. Its protein is CASRGGTANTGELFF.

The V gene is TRBV20-1, the J gene TRBJ1-4; D uncertain. The germline gives CDR1 DFQATT, CDR2 SNEGSKA (reference sequence). The CDR3 totals 15 residues. Trimming took 3 bases from V and 0 from J, leaving 11 bases between them. In nucleotides, the CDR3 is TGCAGTGCTAGTTATAGGAGAGCAACTAATGAAAAACTGTTTTTT. It translates to CSASYRRATNEKLFF.

V and J are TRBV29-1 and TRBJ2-2; 9 bases are shared with TRBD1. The CDR3 has 15 residues. J was trimmed by 5 bases and V by 6 bases; bases with no gene match: 10. Germline V gene sequence: CDR1 SQVTM, CDR2 ANQGSEA. The CDR3 sequence: CSVKTGQGITGELFF. In DNA form, the CDR3 reads TGCAGCGTGAAAACGGGACAGGGAATAACCGGGGAGCTGTTTTTT.

V and J are TRBV10-3 and TRBJ2-7; 9 bases align to TRBD1. J lost 4 bases, V lost 7 bases, and 20 bases had no gene match. Germline CDR1 and CDR2: ENHRY and SYGVKD. This CDR3 spans 18 amino acids. CDR3 coding DNA: TGTGCCATCACCCCCGGAGGAGCCGGGACAGGGAAAGGGTACGAGCAGTACTTC. It translates to CAITPGGAGTGKGYEQYF.

V is TRBV11-2 and J is TRBJ1-6; D gene ambiguous. The CDR3 length is 16 residues. Trimming removed 5 bases at V and 4 bases at J, with 15 bases between. CDR1 SGHAT and CDR2 FQNNGV come from the germline V gene. The CDR3 DNA reads as TGTGCCAGCAGCATCCTACACCGGGTTTATAATTCACCCCTCCACTTT. It translates to CASSILHRVYNSPLHF.